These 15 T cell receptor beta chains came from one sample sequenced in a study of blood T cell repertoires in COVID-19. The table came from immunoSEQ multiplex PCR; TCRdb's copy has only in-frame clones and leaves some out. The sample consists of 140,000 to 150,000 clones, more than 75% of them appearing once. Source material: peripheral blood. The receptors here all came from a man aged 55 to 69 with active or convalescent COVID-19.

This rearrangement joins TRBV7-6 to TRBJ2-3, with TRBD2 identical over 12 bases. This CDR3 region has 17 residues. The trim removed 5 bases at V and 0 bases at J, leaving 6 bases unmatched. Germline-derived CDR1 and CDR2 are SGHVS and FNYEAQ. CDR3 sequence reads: CASSAGLAGSSTDTQYF. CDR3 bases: TGTGCCAGCAGCGCTGGACTAGCGGGGTCGAGCACAGATACGCAGTATTTT.

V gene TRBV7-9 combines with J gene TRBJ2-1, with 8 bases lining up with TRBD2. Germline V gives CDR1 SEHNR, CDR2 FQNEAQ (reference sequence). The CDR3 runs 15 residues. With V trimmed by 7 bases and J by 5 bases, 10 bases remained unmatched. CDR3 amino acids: CASTPKTGGDNEQFF. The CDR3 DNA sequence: TGTGCCAGCACACCCAAAACGGGAGGGGACAATGAGCAGTTCTTC.

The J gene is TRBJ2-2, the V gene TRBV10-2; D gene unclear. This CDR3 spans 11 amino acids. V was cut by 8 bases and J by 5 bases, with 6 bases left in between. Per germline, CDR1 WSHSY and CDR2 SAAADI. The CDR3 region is CASSHTGELFF. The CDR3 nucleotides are TGCGCCAGCTCACATACCGGGGAGCTGTTTTTT.

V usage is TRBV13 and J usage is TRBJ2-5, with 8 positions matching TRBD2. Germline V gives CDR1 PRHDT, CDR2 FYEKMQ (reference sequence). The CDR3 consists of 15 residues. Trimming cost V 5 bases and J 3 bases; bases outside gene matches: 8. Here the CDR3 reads CASSLSGKPEETQYF. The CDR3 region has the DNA TGTGCCAGCAGCCTTAGCGGGAAACCTGAAGAGACCCAGTACTTC. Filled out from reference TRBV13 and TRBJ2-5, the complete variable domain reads AAGVIQSPRHLIKEKRETATLKCYPIPRHDTVYWYQQGPGQDPQFLISFYEKMQSDKGSIPDRFSAQQFSDYHSELNMSSLELGDSALYFCASSLSGKPEETQYFGPGTRLLVL.

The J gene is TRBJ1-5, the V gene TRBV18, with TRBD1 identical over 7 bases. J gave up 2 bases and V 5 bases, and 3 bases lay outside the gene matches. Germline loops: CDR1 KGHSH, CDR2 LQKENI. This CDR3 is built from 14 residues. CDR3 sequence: CASSFGQGNQPQHF. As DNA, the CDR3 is TGTGCCAGCTCATTCGGACAGGGCAATCAGCCCCAGCATTTT.

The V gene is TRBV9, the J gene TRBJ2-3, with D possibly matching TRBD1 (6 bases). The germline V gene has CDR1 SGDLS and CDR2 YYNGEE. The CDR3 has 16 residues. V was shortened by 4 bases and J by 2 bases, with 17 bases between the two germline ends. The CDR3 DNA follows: TGTGCCAGCAGCCCACGTACGGGACACTCCACAGATACGCAGTATTTT. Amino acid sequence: CASSPRTGHSTDTQYF. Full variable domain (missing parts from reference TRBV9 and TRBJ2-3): DSGVTQTPKHLITATGQRVTLRCSPRSGDLSVYWYQQSLDQGLQFLIQYYNGEERAKGNILERFSAQQFPDLHSELNLSSLELGDSALYFCASSPRTGHSTDTQYFGPGTRLTVL.

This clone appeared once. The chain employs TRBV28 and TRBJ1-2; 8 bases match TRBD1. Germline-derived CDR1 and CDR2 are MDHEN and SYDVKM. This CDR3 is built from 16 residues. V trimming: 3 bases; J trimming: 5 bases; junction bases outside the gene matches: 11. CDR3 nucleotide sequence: TGTGCCAGCAGTTTGCCCCGGCAGGGGGCTAGATATGGCTACACCTTC. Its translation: CASSLPRQGARYGYTF.

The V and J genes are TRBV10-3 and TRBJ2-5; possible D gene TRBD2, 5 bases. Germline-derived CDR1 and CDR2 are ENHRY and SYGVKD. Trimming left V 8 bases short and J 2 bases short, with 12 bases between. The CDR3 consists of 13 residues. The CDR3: CAISGREQETQYF. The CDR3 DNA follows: TGTGCCATCTCGGGCCGGGAACAAGAGACCCAGTACTTC.

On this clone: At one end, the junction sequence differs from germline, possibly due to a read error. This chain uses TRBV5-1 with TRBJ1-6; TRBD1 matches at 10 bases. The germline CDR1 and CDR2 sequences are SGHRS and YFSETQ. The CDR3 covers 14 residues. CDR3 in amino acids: CASSPGTGAWDVYF. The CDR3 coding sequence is TGCGCCAGCAGTCCCGGGACAGGGGCCTGGGATGTCTACTTT.

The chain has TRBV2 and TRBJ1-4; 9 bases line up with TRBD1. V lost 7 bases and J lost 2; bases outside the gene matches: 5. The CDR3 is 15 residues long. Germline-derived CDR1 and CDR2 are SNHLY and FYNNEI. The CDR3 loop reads CASTRDRATNEKLFF. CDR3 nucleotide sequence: TGTGCCAGCACCCGGGACAGGGCCACTAATGAAAAACTGTTTTTT. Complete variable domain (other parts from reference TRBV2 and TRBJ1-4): EPEVTQTPSHQVTQMGQEVILRCVPISNHLYFYWYRQILGQKVEFLVSFYNNEISEKSEIFDDQFSVERPDGSNFTLKIRSTKLEDSAMYFCASTRDRATNEKLFFGSGTQLSVL.

CDR3 sequence reads: CASSPARGPAQRMSYTF. The CDR3 DNA sequence: TGCGCCAGCAGCCCTGCCCGTGGGCCAGCCCAGAGAATGAGCTACACCTTC. This chain joins TRBV4-3 and TRBJ1-2; no definite D call. The V and J ends lost 4 bases and 9 bases respectively, with 27 bases between them. The CDR3 extends over 17 amino acids. Germline CDR1 LGHNA, CDR2 YSLEER.

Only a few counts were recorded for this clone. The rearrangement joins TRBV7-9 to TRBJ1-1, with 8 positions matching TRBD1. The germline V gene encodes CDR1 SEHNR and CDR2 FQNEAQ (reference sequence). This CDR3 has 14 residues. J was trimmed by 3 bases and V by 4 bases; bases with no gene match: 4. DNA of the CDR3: TGTGCCAGCAGCTCGAGACAGGGGTACACTGAAGCTTTCTTT. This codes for CASSSRQGYTEAFF.

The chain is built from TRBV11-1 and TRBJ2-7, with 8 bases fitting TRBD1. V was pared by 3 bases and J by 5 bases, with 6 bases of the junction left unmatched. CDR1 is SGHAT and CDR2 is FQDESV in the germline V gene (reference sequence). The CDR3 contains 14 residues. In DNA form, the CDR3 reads TGTGCCAGCAGCTTCGACAGGGGAAGCCACGAGCAGTACTTC. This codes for CASSFDRGSHEQYF.

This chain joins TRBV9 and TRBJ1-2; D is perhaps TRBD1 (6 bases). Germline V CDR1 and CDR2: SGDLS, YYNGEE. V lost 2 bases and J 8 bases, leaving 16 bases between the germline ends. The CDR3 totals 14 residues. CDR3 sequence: CASSVGGAIRGYTF. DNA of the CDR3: TGTGCCAGCAGCGTTGGGGGGGCCATCAGAGGCTACACCTTC.

DNA of the CDR3: TGTGCCAGCAGCGTACGGGGACAGAACTACAATGAGCAGTTCTTC. Residues: CASSVRGQNYNEQFF. The rearrangement uses TRBV9 and TRBJ2-1, with 7 bases lining up with TRBD1. The J segment lost 3 bases and the V segment lost 1 base, leaving 4 bases of the junction unmatched. The CDR3 covers 15 residues. Germline CDR1 SGDLS, CDR2 YYNGEE.